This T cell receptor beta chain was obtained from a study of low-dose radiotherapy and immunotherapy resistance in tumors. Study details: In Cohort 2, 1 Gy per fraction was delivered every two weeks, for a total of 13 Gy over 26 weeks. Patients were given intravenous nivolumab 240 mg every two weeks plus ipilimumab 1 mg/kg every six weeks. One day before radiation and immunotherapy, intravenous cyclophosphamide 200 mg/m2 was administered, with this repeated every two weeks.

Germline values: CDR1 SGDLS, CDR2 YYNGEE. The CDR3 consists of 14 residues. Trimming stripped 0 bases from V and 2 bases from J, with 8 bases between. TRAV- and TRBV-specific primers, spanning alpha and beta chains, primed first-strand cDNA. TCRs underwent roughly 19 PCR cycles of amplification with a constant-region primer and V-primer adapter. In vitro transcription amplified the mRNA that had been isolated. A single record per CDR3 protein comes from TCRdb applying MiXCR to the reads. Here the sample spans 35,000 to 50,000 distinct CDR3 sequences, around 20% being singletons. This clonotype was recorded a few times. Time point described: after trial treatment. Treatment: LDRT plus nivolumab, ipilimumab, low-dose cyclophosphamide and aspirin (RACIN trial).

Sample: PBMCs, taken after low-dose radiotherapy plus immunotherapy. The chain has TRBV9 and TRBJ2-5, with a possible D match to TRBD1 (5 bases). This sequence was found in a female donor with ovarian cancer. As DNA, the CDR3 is TGTGCCAGCAGCGTAGGGGCAGGGCAAGAGACCCAGTACTTC. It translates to CASSVGAGQETQYF.